The 9 T cell receptor beta chains given below trace back to one sample, sequenced in a study of T-cell memory formation after mild COVID-19. From the 5' RACE reads, TCRdb called clonotypes with MiXCR, one entry per CDR3 protein. The sample consists of 400,000 to 500,000 distinct CDR3 sequences, 20% of them appearing once. The sample comprised PBMCs or a T cell subset sorted from them (not recorded which). These receptors were collected from an adult woman who had mild COVID-19 (a few samples of this study predate the infection). Cell type and time point are not known.

The rearrangement links TRBV12-3 or TRBV12-4 to TRBJ2-3; no reliable D call. Trimming removed 5 bases at V and 1 base at J, with 10 bases between. The CDR3 is 14 amino acids. The CDR3 region is CASSSARRTDTQYF. The CDR3 DNA reads as TGTGCCAGCAGTAGCGCAAGACGCACAGATACGCAGTATTTT.

The sample holds a few counts of this clonotype. The genes are TRBV12-3 or TRBV12-4 and TRBJ1-5; TRBD1 aligns across 7 bases. The CDR3 sequence is 14 residues long. V lost 5 bases to trimming and J lost 6 bases; unmatched junction nucleotides: 7. The CDR3 DNA reads as TGTGCCAGCAGTCCCCGACAGGGCGGTCAGCCCCAGCATTTT. Its translation: CASSPRQGGQPQHF.

The chain links TRBV10-3 to TRBJ2-7; no definite D call. This CDR3 is built from 15 residues. Germline V gene lookup returns CDR1 ENHRY and CDR2 SYGVKD. Trimming left V 2 bases short and J 4 bases short, with 15 bases between. CDR3 in DNA: TGTGCCATCAGTGAGACACTGGGATCGCAATACGAGCAGTACTTC. Protein sequence: CAISETLGSQYEQYF.

This clonotype was observed a few times. The V gene is TRBV5-1, the J gene TRBJ2-5; 10 bases are a match to TRBD2. The germline CDR1 and CDR2 sequences are SGHRS and YFSETQ. Trimming took 2 bases from V and 4 from J; bases not matched to a gene: 5. The CDR3 sequence is 15 residues long. The CDR3 nucleotides read TGCGCCAGCAGCTTCACTAGCGGGACCCCAGAGACCCAGTACTTC. Translated: CASSFTSGTPETQYF.

The sample holds a few counts of this clonotype. The chain uses TRBV6-4 and TRBJ2-3; D tentatively reads TRBD1 or TRBD2 (5 bases each). The CDR3 totals 14 residues. CDR1 is MRHNA, CDR2 SNTAGT, per germline. Trimming took 6 bases from V and 5 from J, leaving 15 bases between them. The CDR3 sequence: CASRTGPGGDTQYF. The CDR3 nucleotides are TGTGCCAGCAGGACGGGGCCGGGTGGAGATACGCAGTATTTT.

The J gene is TRBJ2-7, the V gene TRBV6-2 or TRBV6-3, with D perhaps TRBD2 (5 bases). The CDR3 runs 15 residues. Germline CDR1 and CDR2: MNHEY and SVGEGT. V was shortened by 2 bases and J by 0 bases, with 11 bases between the two germline ends. Written as DNA, the CDR3 is TGTGCCAGCAGTTACGGTGGGGAGAGCTCCTACGAGCAGTACTTC. Protein product: CASSYGGESSYEQYF.

The chain combines TRBV6-1 with TRBJ1-2; 12 positions agree with TRBD1. Germline V lookup: CDR1 MNHNS, CDR2 SASEGT. Germline trimming cut 6 bases from V and 2 bases from J; bases unmatched to any gene: 4. There are 15 residues in the CDR3. The CDR3 region is CASRGQGARNYGYTF. For the CDR3, the DNA is TGTGCCAGCAGGGGACAGGGGGCGCGGAACTATGGCTACACCTTC.

The CDR3 is CASSSLAGFYNEQFF. Here the CDR3 DNA reads TGTGCCAGCAGCTCTCTAGCGGGATTCTACAATGAGCAGTTCTTC. The gene calls are TRBV7-3 and TRBJ2-1, with TRBD2 matching over 9 bases. The CDR3 extends over 15 amino acids. V shed 4 bases and J 3 bases; nucleotides not matched to a gene: 4. Germline lookup yields CDR1 SGHTA and CDR2 FQGTGA.

The chain has TRBV6-5 and TRBJ1-3, with 7 bases matching TRBD1. Germline V gene sequence: CDR1 MNHEY, CDR2 SVGAGI. The CDR3 covers 16 residues. V shed 4 bases, J shed 2 bases, and the junction held 8 bases outside the gene matches. The CDR3 reads CASSSHTGDTGNTIYF. The CDR3 nucleotides read TGTGCCAGCAGTTCACATACAGGGGACACTGGAAACACCATATATTTT.